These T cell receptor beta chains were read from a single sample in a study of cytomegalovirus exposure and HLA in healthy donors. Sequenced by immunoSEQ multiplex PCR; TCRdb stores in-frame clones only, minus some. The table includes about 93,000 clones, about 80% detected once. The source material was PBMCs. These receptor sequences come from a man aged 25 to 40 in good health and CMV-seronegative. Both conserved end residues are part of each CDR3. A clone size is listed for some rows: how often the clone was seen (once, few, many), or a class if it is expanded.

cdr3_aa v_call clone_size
CASSNDLDEQFF TRBV21-1 once
CASSSVAGYNEQFF TRBV7-9 once
CASSLGQASNTGELFF TRBV5-1 NA
CASTVGSNEQFF TRBV19 NA
CASTVTGGNEKLFF TRBV2 NA
CASSRTSAYEQYF TRBV27 NA
CAWSVHRTSTRSTQYF TRBV30 few
CASSVMAAEATDTQYF TRBV9 NA
CASSQEPGQGGTEAFF TRBV4-3 NA
CASSLWEGQGAREQFF TRBV28 NA
CASSREIGTATSSGNTIYF TRBV2 NA
CAWSQQGNLANIQYF TRBV30 NA
CASSFADYEQYF TRBV28 few
CASSLETGRYNEQFF TRBV5-1 NA
CAWSLSRGYEQYF TRBV30 NA
CASQNLQGAGGELFF TRBV18 NA
CASSVGLGYEQYF TRBV9 NA
CSVWGQGARGYTF TRBV29-1 NA
CASSQGLVRRETQYF TRBV14 NA
CASSSPSGLSSSLHF TRBV28 NA
CASSQVPTSGYNEQFF TRBV4-1 few
CASSLNRGNTIYF TRBV27 NA
CASSQDSTMGLSYEQYF TRBV4-1 once
CASTWDRTGSAFF TRBV7-2 NA
CASSGNMEGYEQYF TRBV6-5 NA
CASSAGGAAIYEQYF TRBV9 NA
CASSLTAGNTIYF TRBV28 NA
CASSVQGAGETQYF TRBV2 NA
CASSQERTPSYEQYF TRBV4-1 NA
CASSLYRGSANEKLFF TRBV7-2 once
CASSLSGTALQETQYF TRBV7-9 once
CASTKEDSFYGYTF TRBV6-1 NA
CASDRLGTQYF TRBV30 NA
CASSRDSNEQFF TRBV5-1 NA
CASSLRTGGTDTQYF TRBV5-4 NA
CASSSPGADTQYF TRBV5-1 NA
CASVAGLNSGANVLTF TRBV5-1 NA
CASSIAGTSGTDTQYF TRBV5-1 NA
CASSPHLGRLAGELFF TRBV5-1 NA
CSVAGRGLTDTQYF TRBV29-1 NA
CATSTRPRADYGYTF TRBV15 NA
CASSSRESNTGELFF TRBV6-5 NA
CSVAGRTNTGELFF TRBV29-1 NA
CASSQEVGRRSYEQYF TRBV4-1 NA
CASSERGKMNTEAFF TRBV2 few
CASKGTGHLHF TRBV2 NA
CASGIGAESKANYGYTF TRBV12-5 NA
CAWSIPPPVTQYF TRBV30 NA
CASSTADTQYF TRBV19 NA
CSAARGNEQYF TRBV20-1 NA
CASSQEYSYTEAFF TRBV4-3 NA